This TCR beta chain was found in a study of cytomegalovirus exposure and HLA in healthy donors. Use of 60 Vbeta and 13 Jbeta primers characterized the PCR. Sequencing was performed with immunoSEQ multiplex PCR; in TCRdb, only in-frame clones are kept and a portion is missing. Of 80,000 to 100,000 clones in the sample, around four fifths were seen once. Trimming stripped 3 bases from V and 12 bases from J, with 21 bases between. In germline, CDR1 is SGHRS, CDR2 YFSETQ. This CDR3 contains 14 residues. J is TRBJ1-2 and V is TRBV5-1; D perhaps matches TRBD1 (5 bases). This TCR was recovered from a middle-aged man in good health and CMV-seropositive. Sequencing was performed on PBMCs. The CDR3 spells CASSSGGLGSPNTF. The DNA for the CDR3 is TGCGCCAGCAGCTCGGGGGGTTTGGGATCTCCCAACACCTTC.